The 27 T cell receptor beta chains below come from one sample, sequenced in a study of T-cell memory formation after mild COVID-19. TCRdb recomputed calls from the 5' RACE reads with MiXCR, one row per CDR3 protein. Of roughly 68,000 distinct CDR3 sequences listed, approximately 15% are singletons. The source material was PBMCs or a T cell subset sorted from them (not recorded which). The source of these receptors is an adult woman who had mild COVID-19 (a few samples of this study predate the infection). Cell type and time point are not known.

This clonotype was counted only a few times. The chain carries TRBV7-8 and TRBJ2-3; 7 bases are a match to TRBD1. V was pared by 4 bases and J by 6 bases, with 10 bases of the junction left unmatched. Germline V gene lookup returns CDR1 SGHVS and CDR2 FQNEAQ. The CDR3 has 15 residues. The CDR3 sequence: CASSSDDRVSDTQYF. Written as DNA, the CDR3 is TGTGCCAGCAGCTCGGACGACAGGGTCAGCGATACGCAGTATTTT.

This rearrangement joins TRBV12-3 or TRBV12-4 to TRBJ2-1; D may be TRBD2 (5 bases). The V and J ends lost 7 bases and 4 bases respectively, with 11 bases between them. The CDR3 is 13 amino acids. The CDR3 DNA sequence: TGTGCCAGCACGAGGGAGCTGTACAATGAGCAGTTCTTC. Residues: CASTRELYNEQFF.

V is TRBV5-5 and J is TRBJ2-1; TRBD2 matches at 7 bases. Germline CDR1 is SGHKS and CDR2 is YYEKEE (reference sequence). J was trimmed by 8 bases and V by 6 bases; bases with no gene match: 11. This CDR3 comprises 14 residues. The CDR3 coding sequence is TGTGCCAGCATGACGCTAGCGGACTTCCATGAGCAGTTCTTC. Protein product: CASMTLADFHEQFF.

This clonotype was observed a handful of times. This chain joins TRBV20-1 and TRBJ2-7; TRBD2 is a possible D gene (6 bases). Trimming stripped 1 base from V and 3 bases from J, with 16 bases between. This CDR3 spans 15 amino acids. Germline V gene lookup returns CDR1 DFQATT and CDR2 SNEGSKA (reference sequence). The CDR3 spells CSARVSGRSLYEQYF. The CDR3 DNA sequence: TGCAGTGCTAGAGTGTCAGGGAGGTCCCTCTACGAGCAGTACTTC.

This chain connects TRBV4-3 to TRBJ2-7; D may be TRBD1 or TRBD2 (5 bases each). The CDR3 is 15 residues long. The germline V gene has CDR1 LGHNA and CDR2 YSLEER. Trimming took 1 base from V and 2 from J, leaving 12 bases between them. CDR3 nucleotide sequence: TGCGCCAGCAGCCAAGGGAGGCAGGGTCCCTACGAGCAGTACTTC. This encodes CASSQGRQGPYEQYF.

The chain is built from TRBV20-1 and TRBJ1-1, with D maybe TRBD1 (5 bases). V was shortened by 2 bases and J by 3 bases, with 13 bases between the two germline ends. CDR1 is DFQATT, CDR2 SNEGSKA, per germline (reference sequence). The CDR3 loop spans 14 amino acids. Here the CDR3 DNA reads TGCAGTGCTAGACACACGGACACCCACACTGAAGCTTTCTTT. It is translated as CSARHTDTHTEAFF.

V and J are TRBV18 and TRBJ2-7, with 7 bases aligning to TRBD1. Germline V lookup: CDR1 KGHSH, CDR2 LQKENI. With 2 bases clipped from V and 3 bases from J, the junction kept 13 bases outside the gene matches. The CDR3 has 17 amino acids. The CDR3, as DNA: TGTGCCAGCTCACCATACTACGGGACAGCCGAGGTCTACGAGCAGTACTTC. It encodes CASSPYYGTAEVYEQYF.

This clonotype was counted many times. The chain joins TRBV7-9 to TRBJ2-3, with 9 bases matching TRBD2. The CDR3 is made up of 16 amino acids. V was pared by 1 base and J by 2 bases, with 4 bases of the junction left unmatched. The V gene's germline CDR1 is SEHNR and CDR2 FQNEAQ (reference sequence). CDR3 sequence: CASSLVLAGPTDTQYF. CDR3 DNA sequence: TGTGCCAGCAGCTTAGTGCTAGCGGGGCCCACAGATACGCAGTATTTT.

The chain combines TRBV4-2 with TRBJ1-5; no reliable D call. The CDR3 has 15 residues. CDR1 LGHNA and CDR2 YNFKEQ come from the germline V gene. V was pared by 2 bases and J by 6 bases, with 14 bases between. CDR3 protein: CASSQSTLGIQPQHF. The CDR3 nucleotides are TGTGCCAGCAGCCAATCCACCCTTGGGATTCAGCCCCAGCATTTT.

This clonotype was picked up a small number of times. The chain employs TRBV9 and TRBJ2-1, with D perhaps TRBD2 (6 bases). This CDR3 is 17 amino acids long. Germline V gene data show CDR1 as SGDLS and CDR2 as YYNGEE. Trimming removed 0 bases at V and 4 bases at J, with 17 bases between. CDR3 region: CASSVATRGGIYNEQFF. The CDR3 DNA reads TGTGCCAGCAGCGTAGCTACGCGGGGTGGGATATACAATGAGCAGTTCTTC. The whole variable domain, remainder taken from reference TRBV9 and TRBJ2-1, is DSGVTQTPKHLITATGQRVTLRCSPRSGDLSVYWYQQSLDQGLQFLIQYYNGEERAKGNILERFSAQQFPDLHSELNLSSLELGDSALYFCASSVATRGGIYNEQFFGPGTRLTVL.

The CDR3 spells CASNPLSGLAGGETQYF. The CDR3 DNA is TGTGCCAGCAACCCTCTTTCAGGGCTAGCGGGAGGAGAGACCCAGTACTTC. The V call is TRBV5-6, the J call TRBJ2-5, with 11 bases fitting TRBD2. The CDR3 has 17 amino acids. V trimming: 6 bases; J trimming: 4 bases; junction bases outside the gene matches: 14. Per germline, CDR1 SGHDT and CDR2 YYEEEE.

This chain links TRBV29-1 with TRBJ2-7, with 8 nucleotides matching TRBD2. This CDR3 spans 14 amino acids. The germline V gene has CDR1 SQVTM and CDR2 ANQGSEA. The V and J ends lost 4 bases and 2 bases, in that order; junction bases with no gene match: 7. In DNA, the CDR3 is TGCAGCGTTGTCTCGACTAGCGCCACCTACGAGCAGTACTTC. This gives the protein CSVVSTSATYEQYF.

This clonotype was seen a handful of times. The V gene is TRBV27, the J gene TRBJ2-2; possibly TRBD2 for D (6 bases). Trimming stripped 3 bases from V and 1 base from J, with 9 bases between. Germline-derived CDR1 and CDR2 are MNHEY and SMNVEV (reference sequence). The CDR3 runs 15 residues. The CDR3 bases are TGTGCCAGCAGTTTTGCGGGATGGAACACCGGGGAGCTGTTTTTT. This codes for CASSFAGWNTGELFF.

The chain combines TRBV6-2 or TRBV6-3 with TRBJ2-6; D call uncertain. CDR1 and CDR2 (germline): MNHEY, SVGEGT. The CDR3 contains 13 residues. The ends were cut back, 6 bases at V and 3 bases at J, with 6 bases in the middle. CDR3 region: CASRPDGANVLTF. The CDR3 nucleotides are TGTGCCAGCAGGCCAGATGGGGCCAACGTCCTGACTTTC.

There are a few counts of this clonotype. The CDR3 DNA follows: TGTGCCACCAGCACCCGGGACTACGGAGATACGCAGTATTTT. Protein product: CATSTRDYGDTQYF. This sequence joins TRBV15 and TRBJ2-3, with 7 bases that match TRBD2. CDR3 size: 14 residues. In germline, CDR1 is LNHNV, CDR2 YYDKDF (reference sequence). V was pared by 4 bases and J by 5 bases, with 6 bases of the junction left unmatched. The whole variable domain, filled in from reference TRBV15 and TRBJ2-3, reads DAMVIQNPRYQVTQFGKPVTLSCSQTLNHNVMYWYQQKSSQAPKLLFHYYDKDFNNEADTPDNFQSRRPNTSFCFLDIRSPGLGDTAMYLCATSTRDYGDTQYFGPGTRLTVL.

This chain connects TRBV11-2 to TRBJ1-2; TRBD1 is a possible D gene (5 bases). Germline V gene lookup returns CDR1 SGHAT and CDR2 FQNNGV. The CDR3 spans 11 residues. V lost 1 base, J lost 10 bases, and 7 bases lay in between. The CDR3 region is CASSLVGAYTF. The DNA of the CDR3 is TGTGCCAGCAGCTTAGTCGGGGCCTACACCTTC.

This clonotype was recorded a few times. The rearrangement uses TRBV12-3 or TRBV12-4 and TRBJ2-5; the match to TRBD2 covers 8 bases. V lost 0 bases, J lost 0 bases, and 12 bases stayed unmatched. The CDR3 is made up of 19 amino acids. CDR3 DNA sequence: TGTGCCAGCAGTTTAGCGCCGGGGGGGCACCCCCCTAACCAAGAGACCCAGTACTTC. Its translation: CASSLAPGGHPPNQETQYF.

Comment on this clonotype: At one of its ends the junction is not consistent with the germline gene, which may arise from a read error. Written as DNA, the CDR3 is TGTGCCAGCAGCATAGGGAGGAGCTCCTACGAGCAGTACTTC. Translating it yields CASSIGRSSYEQYF. The V call is TRBV13, the J call TRBJ2-7; D possibly corresponds to TRBD2 (6 bases). The CDR3 covers 14 residues. Germline CDR1 and CDR2: PRHDT and FYEKMQ (reference sequence). Looking up the rest from reference TRBV13 and TRBJ2-7 gives the full variable domain: AAGVIQSPRHLIKEKRETATLKCYPIPRHDTVYWYQQGPGQDPQFLISFYEKMQSDKGSIPDRFSAQQFSDYHSELNMSSLELGDSALYFCASSIGRSSYEQYFGPGTRLTVT.

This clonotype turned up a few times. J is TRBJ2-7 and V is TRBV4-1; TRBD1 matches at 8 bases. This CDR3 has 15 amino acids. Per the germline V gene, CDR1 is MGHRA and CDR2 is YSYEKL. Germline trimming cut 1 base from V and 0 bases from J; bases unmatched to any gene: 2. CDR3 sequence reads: CASSQGTGSSYEQYF. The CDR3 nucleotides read TGCGCCAGCAGCCAAGGGACAGGGAGCTCCTACGAGCAGTACTTC.

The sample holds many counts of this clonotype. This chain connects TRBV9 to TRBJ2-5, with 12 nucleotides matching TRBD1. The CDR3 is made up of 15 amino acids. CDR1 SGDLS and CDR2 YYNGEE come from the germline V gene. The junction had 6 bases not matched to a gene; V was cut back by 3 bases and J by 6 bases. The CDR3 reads CASSEGTGGSKTQYF. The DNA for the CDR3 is TGTGCCAGCAGCGAGGGGACAGGGGGCAGTAAGACCCAGTACTTC.

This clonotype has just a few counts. CDR3 bases: TGTGCCAGCACCGTAGGAACTCCTACACTCAATGAGCAGTTCTTC. This codes for CASTVGTPTLNEQFF. V usage is TRBV7-9 and J usage is TRBJ2-1; unclear D gene. This CDR3 has 15 residues. V lost 7 bases, J lost 6 bases, and 19 bases lay in between. Per the germline V gene, CDR1 is SEHNR and CDR2 is FQNEAQ (reference sequence). The variable domain in full, with the rest retrieved from reference TRBV7-9 and TRBJ2-1, is DTGVSQNPRHKITKRGQNVTFRCDPISEHNRLYWYRQTLGQGPEFLTYFQNEAQLEKSRLLSDRFSAERPKGSFSTLEIQRTEQGDSAMYLCASTVGTPTLNEQFFGPGTRLTVL.

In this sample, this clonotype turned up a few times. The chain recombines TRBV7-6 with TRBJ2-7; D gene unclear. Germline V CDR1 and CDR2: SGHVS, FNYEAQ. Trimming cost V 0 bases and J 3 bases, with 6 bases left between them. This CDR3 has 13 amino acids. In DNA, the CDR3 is TGTGCCAGCAGCTTAGCTCCAGACTACGAGCAGTACTTC. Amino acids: CASSLAPDYEQYF.

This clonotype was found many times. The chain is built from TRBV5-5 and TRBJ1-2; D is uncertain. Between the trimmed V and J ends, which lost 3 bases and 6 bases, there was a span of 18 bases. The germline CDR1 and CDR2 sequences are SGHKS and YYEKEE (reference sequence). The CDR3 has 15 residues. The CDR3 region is CASSSGPGGINGYTF. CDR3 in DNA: TGTGCCAGCAGCTCCGGGCCCGGAGGGATTAATGGCTACACCTTC.

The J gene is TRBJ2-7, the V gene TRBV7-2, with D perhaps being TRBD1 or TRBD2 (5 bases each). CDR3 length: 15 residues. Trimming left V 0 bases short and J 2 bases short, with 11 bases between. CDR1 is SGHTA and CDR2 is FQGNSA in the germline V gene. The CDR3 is CASSLAQTGPYEQYF. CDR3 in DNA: TGTGCCAGCAGCTTAGCGCAAACGGGGCCCTACGAGCAGTACTTC.

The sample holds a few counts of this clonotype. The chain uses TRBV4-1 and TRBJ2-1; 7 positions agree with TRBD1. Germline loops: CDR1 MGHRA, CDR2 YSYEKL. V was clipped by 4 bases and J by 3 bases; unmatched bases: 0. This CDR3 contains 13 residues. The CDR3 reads CASSRQGYNEQFF. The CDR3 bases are TGCGCCAGCAGCCGACAGGGCTACAATGAGCAGTTCTTC.

CDR3 sequence (DNA): TGCGCCAGCAGCGCACAGGGAGGCAATGAGCAGTTCTTC. This encodes CASSAQGGNEQFF. This chain uses TRBV5-1 with TRBJ2-1; D could derive from TRBD1 or TRBD2 (6 bases each). Germline CDR1 is SGHRS and CDR2 is YFSETQ. This CDR3 comprises 13 residues. V lost 4 bases, J lost 6 bases, and 11 bases lay in between.

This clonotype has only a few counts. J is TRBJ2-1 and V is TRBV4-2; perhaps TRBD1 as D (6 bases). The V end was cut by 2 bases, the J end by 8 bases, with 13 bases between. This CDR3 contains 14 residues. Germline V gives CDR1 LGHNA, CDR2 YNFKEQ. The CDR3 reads CASSQQTGYDEQFF. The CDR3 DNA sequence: TGTGCCAGCAGCCAACAAACAGGGTATGATGAGCAGTTCTTC.